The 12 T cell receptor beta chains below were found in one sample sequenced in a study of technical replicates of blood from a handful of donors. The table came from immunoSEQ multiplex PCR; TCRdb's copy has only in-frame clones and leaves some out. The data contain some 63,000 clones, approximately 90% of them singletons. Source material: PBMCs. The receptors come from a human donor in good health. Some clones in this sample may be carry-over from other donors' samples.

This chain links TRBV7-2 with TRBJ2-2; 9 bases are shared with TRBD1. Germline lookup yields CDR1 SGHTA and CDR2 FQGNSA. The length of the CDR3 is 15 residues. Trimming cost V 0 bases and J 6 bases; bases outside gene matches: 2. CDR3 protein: CASSLATGGPGELFF. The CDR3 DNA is TGTGCCAGCAGCTTAGCCACAGGGGGCCCCGGGGAGCTGTTTTTT. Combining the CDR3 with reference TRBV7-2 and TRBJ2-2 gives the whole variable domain GAGVSQSPSNKVTEKGKDVELRCDPISGHTALYWYRQSLGQGLEFLIYFQGNSAPDKSGLPSDRFSAERTGGSVSTLTIQRTQQEDSAVYLCASSLATGGPGELFFGEGSRLTVL.

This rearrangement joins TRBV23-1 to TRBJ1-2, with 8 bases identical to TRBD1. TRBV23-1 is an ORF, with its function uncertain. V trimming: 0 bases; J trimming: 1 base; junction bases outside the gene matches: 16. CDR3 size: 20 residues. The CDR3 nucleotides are TGCGCCAGCAGTCAATCGGTAAAAGGTGGACCCAGGGGGCTTAACTATGGCTACACCTTC. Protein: CASSQSVKGGPRGLNYGYTF.

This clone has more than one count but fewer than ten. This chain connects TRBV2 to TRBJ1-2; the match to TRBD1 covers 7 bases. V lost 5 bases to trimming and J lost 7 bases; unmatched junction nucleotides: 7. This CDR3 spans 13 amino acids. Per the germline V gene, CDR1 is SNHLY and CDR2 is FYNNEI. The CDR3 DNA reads TGTGCCAGCAGTCAATACCGGGACAGTGGCTACACCTTC. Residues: CASSQYRDSGYTF.

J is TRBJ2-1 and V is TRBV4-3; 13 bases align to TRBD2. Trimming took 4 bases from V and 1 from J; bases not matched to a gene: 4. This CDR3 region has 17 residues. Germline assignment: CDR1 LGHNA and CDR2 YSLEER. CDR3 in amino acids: CASSPGLAGRSYNEQFF. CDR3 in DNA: TGCGCCAGCAGCCCGGGACTAGCGGGACGGTCCTACAATGAGCAGTTCTTC.

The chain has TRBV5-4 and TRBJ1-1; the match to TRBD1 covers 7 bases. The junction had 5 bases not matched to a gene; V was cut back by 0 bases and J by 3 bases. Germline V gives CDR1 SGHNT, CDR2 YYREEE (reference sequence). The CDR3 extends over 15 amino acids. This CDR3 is CASSLVGTGDTEAFF. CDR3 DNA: TGTGCCAGCAGCTTGGTGGGAACAGGGGACACTGAAGCTTTCTTT. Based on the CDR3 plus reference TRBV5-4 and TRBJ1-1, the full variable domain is ETGVTQSPTHLIKTRGQQVTLRCSSQSGHNTVSWYQQALGQGPQFIFQYYREEENGRGNFPPRFSGLQFPNYSSELNVNALELDDSALYLCASSLVGTGDTEAFFGQGTRLTVV.

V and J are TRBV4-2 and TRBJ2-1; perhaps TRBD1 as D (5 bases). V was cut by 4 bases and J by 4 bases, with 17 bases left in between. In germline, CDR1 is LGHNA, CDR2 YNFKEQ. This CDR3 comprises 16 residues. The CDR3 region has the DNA TGTGCCAGCAGCCTACAGGACACCTCGAATTACAATGAGCAGTTCTTC. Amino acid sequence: CASSLQDTSNYNEQFF.

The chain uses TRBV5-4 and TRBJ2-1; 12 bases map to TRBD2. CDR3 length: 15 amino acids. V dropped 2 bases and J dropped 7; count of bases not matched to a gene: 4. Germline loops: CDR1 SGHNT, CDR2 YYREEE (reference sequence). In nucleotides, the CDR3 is TGTGCCAGCAGCTTTCTAGCGGGGGGGCTTAATGAGCAGTTCTTC. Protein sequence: CASSFLAGGLNEQFF.

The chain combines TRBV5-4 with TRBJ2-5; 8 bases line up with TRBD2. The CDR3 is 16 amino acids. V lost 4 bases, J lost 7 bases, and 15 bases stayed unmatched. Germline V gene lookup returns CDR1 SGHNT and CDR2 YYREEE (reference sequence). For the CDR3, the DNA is TGTGCCAGCAGCCGAGGAGGTTCAGCGGGGGCGGTGACCCAGTACTTC. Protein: CASSRGGSAGAVTQYF.

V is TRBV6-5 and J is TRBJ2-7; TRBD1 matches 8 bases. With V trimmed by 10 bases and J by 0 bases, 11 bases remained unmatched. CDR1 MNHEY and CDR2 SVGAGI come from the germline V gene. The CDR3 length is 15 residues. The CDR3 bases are TGTGCCACCAAAATCTCAGGGGGCCCCTCCTACGAGCAGTACTTC. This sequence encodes CATKISGGPSYEQYF.

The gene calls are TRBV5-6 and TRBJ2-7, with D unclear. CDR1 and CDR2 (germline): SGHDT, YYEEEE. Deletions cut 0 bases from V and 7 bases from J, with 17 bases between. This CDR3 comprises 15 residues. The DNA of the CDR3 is TGTGCCAGCAGCTTGGCCGCCCTTCCGAGCCGTGAGCAGTACTTC. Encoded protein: CASSLAALPSREQYF.

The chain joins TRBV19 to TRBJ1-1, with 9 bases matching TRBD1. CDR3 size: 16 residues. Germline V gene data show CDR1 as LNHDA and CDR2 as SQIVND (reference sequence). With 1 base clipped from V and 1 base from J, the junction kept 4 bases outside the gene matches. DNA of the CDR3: TGTGCCAGTAGTATAGGTGCGGACAGGGGGAACACTGAAGCTTTCTTT. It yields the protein CASSIGADRGNTEAFF.

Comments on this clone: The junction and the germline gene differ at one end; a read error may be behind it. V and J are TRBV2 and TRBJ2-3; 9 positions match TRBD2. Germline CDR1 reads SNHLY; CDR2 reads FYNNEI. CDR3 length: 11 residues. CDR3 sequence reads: CASKAGGSLGF. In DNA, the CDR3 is TGTGCCAGCAAGGCGGGGGGGTCCCTGGGTTTT.